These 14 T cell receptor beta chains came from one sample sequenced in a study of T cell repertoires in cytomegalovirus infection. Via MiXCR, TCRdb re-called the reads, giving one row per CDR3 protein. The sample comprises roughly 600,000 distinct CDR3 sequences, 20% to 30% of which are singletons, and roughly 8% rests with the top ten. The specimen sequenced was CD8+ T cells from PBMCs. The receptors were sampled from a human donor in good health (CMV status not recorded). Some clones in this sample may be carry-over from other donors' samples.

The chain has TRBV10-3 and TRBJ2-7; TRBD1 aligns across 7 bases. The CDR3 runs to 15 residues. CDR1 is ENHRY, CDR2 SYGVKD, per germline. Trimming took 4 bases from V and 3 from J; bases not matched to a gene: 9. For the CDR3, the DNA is TGTGCCATCAGTGTGGCCGGGACAGCGGACTACGAGCAGTACTTC. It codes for CAISVAGTADYEQYF.

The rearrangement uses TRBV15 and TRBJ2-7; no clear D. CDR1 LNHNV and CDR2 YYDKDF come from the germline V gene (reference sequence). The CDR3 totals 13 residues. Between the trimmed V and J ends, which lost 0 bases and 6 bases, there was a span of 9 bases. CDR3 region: CATSREGWGEQYF. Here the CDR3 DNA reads TGTGCCACCAGCAGAGAAGGCTGGGGCGAGCAGTACTTC.

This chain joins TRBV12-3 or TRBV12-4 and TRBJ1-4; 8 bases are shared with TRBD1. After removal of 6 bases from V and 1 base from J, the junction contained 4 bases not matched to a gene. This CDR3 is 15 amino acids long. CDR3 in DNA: TGTGCCAGCAGCGAACAGGGGGGAACTAATGAAAAACTGTTTTTT. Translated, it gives CASSEQGGTNEKLFF.

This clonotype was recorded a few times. The chain's CDR3 is CASSTLNEQYF. CDR3 coding DNA: TGTGCCAGCAGCACCCTAAACGAGCAGTACTTC. The chain uses TRBV7-9 and TRBJ2-7; D is undetermined. The V gene lost 5 bases and the J gene lost 5 bases, with 7 bases spanning the gap. The germline CDR1 and CDR2 sequences are SEHNR and FQNEAQ (reference sequence). There are 11 residues in the CDR3.

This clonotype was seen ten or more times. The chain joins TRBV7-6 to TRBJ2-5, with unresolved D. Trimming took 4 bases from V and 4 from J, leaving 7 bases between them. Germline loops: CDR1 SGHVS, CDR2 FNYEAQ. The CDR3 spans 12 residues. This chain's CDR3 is CASSSLGETQYF. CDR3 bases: TGTGCCAGCAGCTCCCTTGGAGAGACCCAGTACTTC.

CDR3 protein: CASSTGNATGELFF. The CDR3 region has the DNA TGTGCCAGTAGTACAGGGAACGCCACCGGGGAGCTGTTTTTT. The J gene is TRBJ2-2, the V gene TRBV19; tentative D call: TRBD1 (5 bases). Germline V CDR1 and CDR2: LNHDA, SQIVND (reference sequence). Deletions cut 4 bases from V and 4 bases from J, with 10 bases between. The CDR3 loop spans 14 amino acids. Based on the CDR3 plus reference TRBV19 and TRBJ2-2, the full variable domain is DGGITQSPKYLFRKEGQNVTLSCEQNLNHDAMYWYRQDPGQGLRLIYYSQIVNDFQKGDIAEGYSVSREKKESFPLTVTSAQKNPTAFYLCASSTGNATGELFFGEGSRLTVL.

The CDR3 nucleotides read TGTGCCAGTGGAGCCAGGGGCCACGAGCAGTACTTC. Translating gives CASGARGHEQYF. This chain links TRBV7-9 with TRBJ2-7, with D perhaps matching TRBD1 (6 bases). CDR1 and CDR2 (germline): SEHNR, FQNEAQ (reference sequence). V shed 9 bases and J shed 5 bases, with 14 bases lying between them. The CDR3 runs 12 residues.

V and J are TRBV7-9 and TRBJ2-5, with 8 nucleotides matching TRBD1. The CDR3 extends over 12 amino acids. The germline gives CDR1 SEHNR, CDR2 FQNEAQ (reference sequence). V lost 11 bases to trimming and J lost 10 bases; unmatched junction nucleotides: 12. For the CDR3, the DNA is TGTGCCGTAGGGGCAGTGACAGGGGACCAGTACTTC. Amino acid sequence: CAVGAVTGDQYF.

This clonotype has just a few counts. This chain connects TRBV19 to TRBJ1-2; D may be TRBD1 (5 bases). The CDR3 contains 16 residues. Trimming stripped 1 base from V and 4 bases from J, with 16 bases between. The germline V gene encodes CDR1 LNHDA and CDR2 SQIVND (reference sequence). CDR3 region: CASSIVRDSGVYGYTF. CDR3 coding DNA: TGTGCCAGTAGTATAGTTAGGGACTCCGGTGTCTATGGCTACACCTTC.

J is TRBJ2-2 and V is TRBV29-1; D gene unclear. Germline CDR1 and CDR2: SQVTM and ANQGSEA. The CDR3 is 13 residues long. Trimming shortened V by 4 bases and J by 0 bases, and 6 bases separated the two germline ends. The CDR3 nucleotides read TGCAGCGTTGTACAGACGAACACCGGGGAGCTGTTTTTT. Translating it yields CSVVQTNTGELFF.

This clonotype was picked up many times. The CDR3 sequence: CASSLKSLASSTDTQYF. The CDR3 nucleotides are TGTGCCAGCAGCTTAAAATCCCTAGCCAGTAGCACAGATACGCAGTATTTT. The chain recombines TRBV7-2 with TRBJ2-3; tentatively, D is TRBD2 (5 bases). V lost 2 bases and J 0 bases, leaving 15 bases between the germline ends. The germline gives CDR1 SGHTA, CDR2 FQGNSA. The CDR3 consists of 17 residues. Full variable domain (outside the CDR3, taken from reference TRBV7-2 and TRBJ2-3): GAGVSQSPSNKVTEKGKDVELRCDPISGHTALYWYRQSLGQGLEFLIYFQGNSAPDKSGLPSDRFSAERTGGSVSTLTIQRTQQEDSAVYLCASSLKSLASSTDTQYFGPGTRLTVL.

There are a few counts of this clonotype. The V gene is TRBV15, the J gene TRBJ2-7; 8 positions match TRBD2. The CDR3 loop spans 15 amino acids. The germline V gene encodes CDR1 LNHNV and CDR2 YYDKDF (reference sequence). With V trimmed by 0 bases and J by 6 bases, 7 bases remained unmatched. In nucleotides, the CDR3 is TGTGCCACCAGCAGAGATCAGGGACTAGAGGTCGAGCAGTACTTC. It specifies CATSRDQGLEVEQYF.

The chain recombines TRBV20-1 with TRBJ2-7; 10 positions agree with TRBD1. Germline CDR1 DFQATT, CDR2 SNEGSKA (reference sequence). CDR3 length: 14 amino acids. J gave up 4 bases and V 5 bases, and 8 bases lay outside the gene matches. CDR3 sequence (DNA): TGCAGTGCTTCCCACGGGGACAGGGGATACGAGCAGTACTTC. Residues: CSASHGDRGYEQYF.

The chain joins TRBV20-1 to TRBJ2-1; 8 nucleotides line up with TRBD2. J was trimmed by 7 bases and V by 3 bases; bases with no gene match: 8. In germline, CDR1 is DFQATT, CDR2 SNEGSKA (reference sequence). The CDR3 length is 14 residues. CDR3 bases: TGCAGTGCTAGTTGGGGACTAGGAGTTAATGAGCAGTTCTTC. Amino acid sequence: CSASWGLGVNEQFF.